This T cell receptor beta chain was profiled in a study of T-cell reconstitution after alpha-beta-depleted transplantation in children (dated by TCRdb to between 2015 and 2016). Regarding the study in general: T-cell immune reconstitution after TCRalphabeta/CD19-depleted allogeneic hematopoietic cell transplantation in children was quantitatively tracked in the study by means of TCR repertoire profiling. General findings and caveats noted by the study authors: In some patients, the high TCRbeta diversity seen at day 60 was put down to recipient T cells and intrathymic progenitors that had survived conditioning. The apparently early recovery of alphabetaT-cell counts about two months after transplant reportedly depended on only several hundred rapidly expanded clones that came from non-depleted graft cells. Over subsequent months, a decline in hyperexpanded clone frequencies was noted, and after one year, T-cell counts and TCRbeta diversity were mostly ascribed to newly produced T cells.

Library prep was done by PCR. The instrument was an Illumina HiSeq 2500. TCR libraries were prepared with molecular barcoding, using unique molecular identifiers to normalize TCRbeta repertoire quantification. In TCRdb, the public reads were trimmed at Q25 with fastp and aligned with MiXCR, with productive beta chains retained. Every distinct CDR3 protein forms one entry, paired with its most common genes and DNA. In this sample the table shows 450,000 to 700,000 distinct CDR3 sequences, roughly a quarter of which occur a single time. Less than 40% of the sample is taken by the ten largest. This clonotype has only a few counts. It has no known antigen specificity. No per-base quality is available; no much larger clone lies one base away. The sample's treatment or condition label is to be understood as: allogeneic hematopoietic cell transplantation with graft depleted of TCRalphabeta T cells and CD19 B cells. TCRalphabeta/CD19-depleted allogeneic hematopoietic cell grafts were given to the transplant recipients, all of whom were children.

Sequencing used PBMCs, obtained before TCRalphabeta/CD19-depleted stem cell transplant. The source is a boy younger than two with Wiskott-Aldrich syndrome, due to receive a stem cell transplant.

The nucleotide sequence is given as TGCAGTGCTAGACGACACTACGAGCAGTACTTC. Its protein product is CSARRHYEQYF. The rearrangement joined TRBV20-1 to TRBJ2-7, with an unclear D gene assignment. V and J lose 2 bases and 3 bases, and a span of 5 bases separates them. Measured from the cysteine to the phenylalanine, the CDR3 is 11 residues long. Of all the DNA, just the CDR3 is kept, 33 bases in frame from base 1. CDR1 DFQATT and CDR2 SNEGSKA are derived from the germline V gene (reference sequence).